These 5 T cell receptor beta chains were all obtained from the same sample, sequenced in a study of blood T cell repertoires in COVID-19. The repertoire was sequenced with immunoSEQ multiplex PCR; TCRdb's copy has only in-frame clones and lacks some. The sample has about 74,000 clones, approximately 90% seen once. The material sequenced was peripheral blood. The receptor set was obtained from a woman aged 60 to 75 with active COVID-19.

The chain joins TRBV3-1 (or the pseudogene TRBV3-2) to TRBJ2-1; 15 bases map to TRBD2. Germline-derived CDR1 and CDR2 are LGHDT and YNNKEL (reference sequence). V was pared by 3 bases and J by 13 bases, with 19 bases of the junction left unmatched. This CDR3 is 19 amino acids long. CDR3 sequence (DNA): TGTGCCAGCAGCCAGCGGACTAGCGGGAGGGCCGGTGGGGGGGCTATTCAGTTCTTC. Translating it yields CASSQRTSGRAGGGAIQFF.

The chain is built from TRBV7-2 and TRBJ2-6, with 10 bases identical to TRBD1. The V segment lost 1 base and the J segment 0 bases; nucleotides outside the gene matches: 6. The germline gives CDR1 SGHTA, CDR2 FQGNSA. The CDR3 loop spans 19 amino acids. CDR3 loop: CASSLVGTGAYSGANVLTF. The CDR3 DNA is TGTGCCAGCAGCTTAGTAGGGACAGGGGCCTACTCTGGGGCCAACGTCCTGACTTTC.

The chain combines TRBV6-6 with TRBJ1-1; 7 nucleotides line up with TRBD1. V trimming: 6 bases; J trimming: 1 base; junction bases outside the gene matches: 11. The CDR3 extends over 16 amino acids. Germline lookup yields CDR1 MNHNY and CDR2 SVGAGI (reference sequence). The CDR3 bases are TGTGCCAGCAGCAACTCCCTCCGACAGGGGAACACTGAAGCTTTCTTT. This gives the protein CASSNSLRQGNTEAFF.

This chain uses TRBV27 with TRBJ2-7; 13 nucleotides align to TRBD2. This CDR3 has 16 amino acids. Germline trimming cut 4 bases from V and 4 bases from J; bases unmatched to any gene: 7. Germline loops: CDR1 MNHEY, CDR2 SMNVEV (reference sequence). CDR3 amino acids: CASSSRTSGSLYEQYF. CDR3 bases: TGTGCCAGCAGTTCCCGGACTAGCGGGAGTCTATACGAGCAGTACTTC.

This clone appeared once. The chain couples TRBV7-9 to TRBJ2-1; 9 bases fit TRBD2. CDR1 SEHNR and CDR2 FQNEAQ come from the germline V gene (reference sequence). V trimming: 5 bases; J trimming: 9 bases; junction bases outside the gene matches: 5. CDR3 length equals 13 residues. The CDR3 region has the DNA TGTGCCAGCAGCCTTACGCGGGGGGGTGAGCAGTTCTTC. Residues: CASSLTRGGEQFF.